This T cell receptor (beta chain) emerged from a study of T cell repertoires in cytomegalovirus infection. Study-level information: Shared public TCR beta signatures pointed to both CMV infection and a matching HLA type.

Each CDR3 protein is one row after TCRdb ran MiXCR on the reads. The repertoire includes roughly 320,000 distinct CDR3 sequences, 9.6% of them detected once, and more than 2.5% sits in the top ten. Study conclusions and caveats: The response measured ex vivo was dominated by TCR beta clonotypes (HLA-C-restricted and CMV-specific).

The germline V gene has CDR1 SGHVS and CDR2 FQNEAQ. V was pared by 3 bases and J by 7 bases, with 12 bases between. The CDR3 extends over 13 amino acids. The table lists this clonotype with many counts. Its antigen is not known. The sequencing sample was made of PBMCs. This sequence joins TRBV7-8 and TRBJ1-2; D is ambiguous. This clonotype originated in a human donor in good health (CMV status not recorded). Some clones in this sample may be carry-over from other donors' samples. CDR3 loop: CASSFEGISGYTF. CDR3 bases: TGTGCCAGCAGCTTCGAGGGAATTAGTGGCTACACCTTC.